This T cell receptor (beta chain) emerged from a study of radiation and T cells in renal cell carcinoma. Study as a whole: Nephrectomy followed 15 Gy stereotactic body radiation by 4 weeks. Whole-study findings and limits: Top tumor clonotypes rose in blood 2 weeks post-radiation, then contracted.

Time point noted: blood 2 weeks post-SBRT. Treatment defined: 15 Gy SBRT to primary tumor, nephrectomy 4 weeks later. After SBRT, blood was collected at 2 and 4 weeks, plus baseline. The protocol was immunoSEQ multiplex PCR, while the TCRdb copy is restricted to in-frame clones and leaves out a portion. The top ten clones hold nearly 6% of a sample with 100,000 to 150,000 clones, approximately 90% of them seen once. The CDR3 contains 13 residues. Germline V gene data show CDR1 as SQVTM and CDR2 as ANQGSEA. V lost 6 bases and J lost 0, with 11 bases in between. As concerns this clone: The antigen remains undetermined.

The material sequenced was blood, taken from a patient whose treatment included radiotherapy and nephrectomy. The chain links TRBV29-1 to TRBJ1-1; D not resolved. The clonotype was recovered from a woman aged 70-85 years with renal cell carcinoma. In nucleotides, the CDR3 is TGCAGCGTAGAGACACAATTGAACACTGAAGCTTTCTTT. Translation: CSVETQLNTEAFF.